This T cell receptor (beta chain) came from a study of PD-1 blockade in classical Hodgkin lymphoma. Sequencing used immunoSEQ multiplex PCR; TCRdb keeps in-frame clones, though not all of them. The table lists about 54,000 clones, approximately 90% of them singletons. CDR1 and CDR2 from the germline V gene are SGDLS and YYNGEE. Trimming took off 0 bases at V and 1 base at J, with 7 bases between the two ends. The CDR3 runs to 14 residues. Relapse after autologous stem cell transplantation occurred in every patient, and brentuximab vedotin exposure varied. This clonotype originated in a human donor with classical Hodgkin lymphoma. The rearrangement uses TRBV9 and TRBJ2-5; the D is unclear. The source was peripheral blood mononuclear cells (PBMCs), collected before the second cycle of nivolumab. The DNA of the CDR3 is TGTGCCAGCAGCGTAGCGCCGGGCCAAGAGACCCAGTACTTC. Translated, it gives CASSVAPGQETQYF.